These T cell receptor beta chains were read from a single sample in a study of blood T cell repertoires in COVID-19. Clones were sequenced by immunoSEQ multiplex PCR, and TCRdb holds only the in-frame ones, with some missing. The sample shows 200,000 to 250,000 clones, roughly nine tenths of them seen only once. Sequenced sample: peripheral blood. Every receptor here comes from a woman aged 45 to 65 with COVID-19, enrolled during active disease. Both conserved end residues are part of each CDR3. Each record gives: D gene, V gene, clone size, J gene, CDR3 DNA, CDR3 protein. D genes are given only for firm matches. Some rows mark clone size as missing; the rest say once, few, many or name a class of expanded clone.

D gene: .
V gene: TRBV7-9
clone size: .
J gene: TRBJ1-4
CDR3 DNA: TGTGCCAGCAGCCCCCCTGGAAGGGGGAACGAAAAACTGTTTTTT
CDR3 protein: CASSPPGRGNEKLFF

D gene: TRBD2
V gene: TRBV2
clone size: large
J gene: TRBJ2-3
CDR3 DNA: TGTGCCAGCAGTGAAGAAGCTAGCGGGGGAATAAAAACAACAGATACGCAGTATTTT
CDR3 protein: CASSEEASGGIKTTDTQYF

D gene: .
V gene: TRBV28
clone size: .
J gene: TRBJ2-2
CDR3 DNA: TGTGCCAGCAGACAGGGAGACACCGGGGAGCTGTTTTTT
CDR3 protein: CASRQGDTGELFF

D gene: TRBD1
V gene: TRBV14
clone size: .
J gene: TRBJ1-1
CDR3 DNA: TGTGCCAGCAGCCAACTCACCGGGACAGGGGGCGAAGCTTTCTTT
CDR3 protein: CASSQLTGTGGEAFF

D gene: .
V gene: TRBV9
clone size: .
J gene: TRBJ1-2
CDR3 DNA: TGTGCCAGCAGCGTAGGAGCCGGGGGCTACACCTTC
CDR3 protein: CASSVGAGGYTF

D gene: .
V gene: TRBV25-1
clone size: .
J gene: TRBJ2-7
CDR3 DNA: TGTGCCAGCAGTGAGAGAGGACATGACGAGCAGTACTTC
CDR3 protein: CASSERGHDEQYF

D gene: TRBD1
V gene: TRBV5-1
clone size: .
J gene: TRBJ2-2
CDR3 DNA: TGCGCCAGCTCCCCCCGGACAGGGGGCAACACCGGGGAGCTGTTTTTT
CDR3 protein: CASSPRTGGNTGELFF

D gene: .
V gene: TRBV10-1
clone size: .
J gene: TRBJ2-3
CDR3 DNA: TGCGCCAGCAGTCCAAAACAGGGAGTAGCGCCTGATACGCAGTATTTT
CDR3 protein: CASSPKQGVAPDTQYF

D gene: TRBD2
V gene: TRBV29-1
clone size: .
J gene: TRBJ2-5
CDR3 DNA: TGCAGCGTTCTGGCGGGACTATCCTTAGGGACCCAGTACTTC
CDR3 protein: CSVLAGLSLGTQYF

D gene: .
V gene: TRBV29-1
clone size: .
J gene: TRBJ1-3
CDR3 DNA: TGCAGCGTACGATATCCAGGGGCAACAGGAAACACCATATATTTT
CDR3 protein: CSVRYPGATGNTIYF

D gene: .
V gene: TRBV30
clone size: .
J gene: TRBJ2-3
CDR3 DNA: TGTGCCTGGAGAAGGTCACTGAGAGGGGATACGCAGTATTTT
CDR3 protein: CAWRRSLRGDTQYF

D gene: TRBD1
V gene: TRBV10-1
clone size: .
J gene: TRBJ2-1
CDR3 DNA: TGCGCCAGCAGTAAAGACACAGACAGGGCCAATGAGCAGTTCTTC
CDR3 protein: CASSKDTDRANEQFF

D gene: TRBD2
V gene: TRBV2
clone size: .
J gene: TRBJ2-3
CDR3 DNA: TGTGCCAGCACCCCGACTAGCGGGGCGCTCACAGATACGCAGTATTTT
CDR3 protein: CASTPTSGALTDTQYF

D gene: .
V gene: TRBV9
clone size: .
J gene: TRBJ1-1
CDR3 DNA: TGTGCCAGCAGCGTCGGGGCAGCGGGGAACACTGAAGCTTTCTTT
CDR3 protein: CASSVGAAGNTEAFF

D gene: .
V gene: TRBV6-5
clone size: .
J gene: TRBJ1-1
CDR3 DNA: TGTGCCAGCTGTCTTAAGCGGGGGAACACTGAAGCTTTCTTT
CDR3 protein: CASCLKRGNTEAFF

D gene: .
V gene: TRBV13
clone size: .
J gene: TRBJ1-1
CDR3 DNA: TGTGCCAGCAGCCCAGTCGGGGGGTTAAGAGACACTGAAGCTTTCTTT
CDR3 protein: CASSPVGGLRDTEAFF

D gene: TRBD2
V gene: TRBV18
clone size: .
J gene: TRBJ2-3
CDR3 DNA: TGTGCCAGCTCACCATTAGCGGGGGGGTCCACGGATACGCAGTATTTT
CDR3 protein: CASSPLAGGSTDTQYF

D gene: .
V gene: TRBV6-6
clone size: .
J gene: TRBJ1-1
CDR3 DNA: TGTGCCAGCAGAAGATTTCAGGCAGCCCCGAACACTGAAGCTTTCTTT
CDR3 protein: CASRRFQAAPNTEAFF

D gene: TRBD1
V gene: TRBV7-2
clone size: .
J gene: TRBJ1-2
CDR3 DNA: TGTGCCAACAGCTTAGGTCCAGATCGGGACAGGGGCCTCTTC
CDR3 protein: CANSLGPDRDRGLF

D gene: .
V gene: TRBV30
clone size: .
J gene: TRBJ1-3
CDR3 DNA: TGTGCCTGGAGTCAACCGGGGGGATTTGGTGGAAACACCATATATTTT
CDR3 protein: CAWSQPGGFGGNTIYF

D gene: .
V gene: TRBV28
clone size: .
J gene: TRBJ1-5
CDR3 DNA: TGTGCCAGCAGTTTAATGTCGGTTATAGCCTTATATAGCAATCAGCCCCAGCATTTT
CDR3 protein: CASSLMSVIALYSNQPQHF

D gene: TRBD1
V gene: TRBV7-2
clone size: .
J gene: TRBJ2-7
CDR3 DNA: TGTGCCAGCAGCTCCCCACAGGGGCGCAGCTCCTACGAGCAGTACTTC
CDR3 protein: CASSSPQGRSSYEQYF

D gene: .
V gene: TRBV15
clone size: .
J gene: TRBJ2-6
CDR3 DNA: TGTGCCACCAGCAGAGATCAGGGGACCAACGTCCTGACTTTC
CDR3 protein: CATSRDQGTNVLTF

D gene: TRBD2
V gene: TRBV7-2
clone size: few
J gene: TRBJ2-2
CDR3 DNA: TGTGCCAGCAGCATATATAGCGGGGGGGCCGGCGGGGAGCTGTTTTTT
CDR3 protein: CASSIYSGGAGGELFF

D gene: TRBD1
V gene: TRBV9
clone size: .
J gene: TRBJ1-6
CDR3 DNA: TGTGCCAGCAGCGTACAGGGGGGCTTTAATTCACCCCTCCACTTT
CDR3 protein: CASSVQGGFNSPLHF

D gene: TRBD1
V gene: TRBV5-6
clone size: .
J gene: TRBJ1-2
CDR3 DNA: TGTGCCAGCAGCGTGGGACAGCACTATGGCTACACCTTC
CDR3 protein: CASSVGQHYGYTF

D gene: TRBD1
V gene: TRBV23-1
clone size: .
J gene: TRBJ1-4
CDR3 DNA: TGCGCCAGCAGTCATAAAAAGGGGGCTCGGGAAAAACTGTTTTTT
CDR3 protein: CASSHKKGAREKLFF

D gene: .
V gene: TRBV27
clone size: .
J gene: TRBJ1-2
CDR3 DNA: TGTGCCAGCAGTCCCTCACAGGGTTTCTATGGCTACACCTTC
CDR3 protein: CASSPSQGFYGYTF

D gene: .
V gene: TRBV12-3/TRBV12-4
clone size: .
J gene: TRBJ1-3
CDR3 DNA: TGTGCCAGCAGCTACTCTGGAAACACCATATATTTT
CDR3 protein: CASSYSGNTIYF

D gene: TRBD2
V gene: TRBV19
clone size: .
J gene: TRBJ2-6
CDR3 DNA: TGTGCCAGTAGTACTCCCGTGGGACGGGGGGGCAGTCACTCTGGGGCCAACGTCCTGACTTTC
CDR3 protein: CASSTPVGRGGSHSGANVLTF

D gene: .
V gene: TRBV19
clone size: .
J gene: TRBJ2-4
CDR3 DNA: TGTGCCAGTAGTATAGTAGGCAGGGGAACCGCCAAAAACATTCAGTACTTC
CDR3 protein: CASSIVGRGTAKNIQYF

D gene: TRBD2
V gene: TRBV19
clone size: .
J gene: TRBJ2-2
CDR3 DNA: TGTGCCAGTACCGGGAGGGGCACCGGGGAGCTGTTTTTT
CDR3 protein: CASTGRGTGELFF

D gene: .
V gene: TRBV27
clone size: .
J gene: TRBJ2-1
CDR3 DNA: TGTGCCAGCAGTTCCACCGACAGCGATGAGCAGTTCTTC
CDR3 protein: CASSSTDSDEQFF

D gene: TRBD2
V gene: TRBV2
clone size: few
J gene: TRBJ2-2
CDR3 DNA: TGTGCCAGCTCCGGCTCGGGACTAGGGCTCGGGGAGCTGTTTTTT
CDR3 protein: CASSGSGLGLGELFF

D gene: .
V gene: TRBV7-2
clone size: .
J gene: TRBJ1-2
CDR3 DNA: TGTGCCAGCAGCTTAATTACAGGCCTGACCAACTATGGCTACACCTTC
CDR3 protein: CASSLITGLTNYGYTF

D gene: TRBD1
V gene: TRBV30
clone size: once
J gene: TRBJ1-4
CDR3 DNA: TGTGCCTGGGAAAAACAGGGGGCTAGTGAAAAACTGTTTTTT
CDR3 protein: CAWEKQGASEKLFF

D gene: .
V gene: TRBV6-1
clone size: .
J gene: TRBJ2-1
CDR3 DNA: TGTGCCAGCAGTGGAGCCGGCGGGAAGGGCTACAATGAGCAGTTCTTC
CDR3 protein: CASSGAGGKGYNEQFF

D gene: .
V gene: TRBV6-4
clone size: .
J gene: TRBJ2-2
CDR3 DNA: TGTGCCAGCAGTGAAAAAGGGGTACCCAGCGCGAACACCGGGGAGCTGTTTTTT
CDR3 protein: CASSEKGVPSANTGELFF

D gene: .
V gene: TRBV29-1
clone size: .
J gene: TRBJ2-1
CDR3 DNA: .
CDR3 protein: CSVSDFGNEQFF

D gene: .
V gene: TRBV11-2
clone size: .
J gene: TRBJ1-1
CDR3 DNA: TGTGCCAGCAGCTTAACTGCCGGGTTAGCTTTCTTT
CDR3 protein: CASSLTAGLAFF

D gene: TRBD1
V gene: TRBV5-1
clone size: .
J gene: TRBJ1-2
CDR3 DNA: TGCGCCAGCAGCTCCTTACGAGACAGGGCTGATGGCTACACCTTC
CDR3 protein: CASSSLRDRADGYTF

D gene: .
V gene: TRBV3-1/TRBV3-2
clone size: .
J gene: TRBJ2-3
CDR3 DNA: TGTGCCAGCAGCCACTCCCGGTACGGTGAAACTCAAACAGATACGCAGTATTTT
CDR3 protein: CASSHSRYGETQTDTQYF

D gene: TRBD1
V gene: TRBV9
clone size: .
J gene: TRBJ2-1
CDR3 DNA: TGTGCCAGCAGCGTAGGAGGGGGCGGACAGGGGTTCAATGAGCAGTTCTTC
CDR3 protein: CASSVGGGGQGFNEQFF

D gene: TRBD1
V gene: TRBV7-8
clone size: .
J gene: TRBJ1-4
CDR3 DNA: TGTGCCAGCAGCTCCCCGACAGGGCCTAATGAAAAACTGTTTTTT
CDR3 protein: CASSSPTGPNEKLFF

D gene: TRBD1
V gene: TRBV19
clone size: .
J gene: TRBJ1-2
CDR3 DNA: TGTGCCAGTAGACGACAGGGGCCCACTAACTATGGCTACACCTTC
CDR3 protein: CASRRQGPTNYGYTF

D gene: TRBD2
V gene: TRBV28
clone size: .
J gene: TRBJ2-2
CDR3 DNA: TGTGCCAGCAGTCTAGCGGGGGGCCTGCCGAACACCGGGGAGCTGTTTTTT
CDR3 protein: CASSLAGGLPNTGELFF

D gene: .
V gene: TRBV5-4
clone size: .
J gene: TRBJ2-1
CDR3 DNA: TGTGCCAGCAGCCGAAGGGGTCCCTCCTACAATGAGCAGTTCTTC
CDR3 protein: CASSRRGPSYNEQFF

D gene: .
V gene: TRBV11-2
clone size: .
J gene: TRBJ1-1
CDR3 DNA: TGTGCCAGCAGCTTTCCCCGGGGGGGTATCCACACTGAAGCTTTCTTT
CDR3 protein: CASSFPRGGIHTEAFF

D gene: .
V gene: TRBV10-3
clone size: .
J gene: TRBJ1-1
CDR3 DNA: TGTGCCATCAGTGGAAGGGGGACTGAAGCTTTCTTT
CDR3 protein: CAISGRGTEAFF

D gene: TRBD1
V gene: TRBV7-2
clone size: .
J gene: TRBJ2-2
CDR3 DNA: TGTGCCAGCAGCCTTTACACAGGGGCCACCGGGGAGCTGTTTTTT
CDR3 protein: CASSLYTGATGELFF

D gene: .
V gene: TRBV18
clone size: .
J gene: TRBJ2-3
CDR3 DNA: TGTGCCAGCTCACCACCCGAGGAGGGTTGGGCAGATACGCAGTATTTT
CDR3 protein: CASSPPEEGWADTQYF